The 8 T cell receptor beta chains below were found in one sample sequenced in a study of blood T cell repertoires in COVID-19. Clones were sequenced by immunoSEQ multiplex PCR, and TCRdb holds only the in-frame ones, with some missing. This sample has 100,000 to 150,000 clones, with under 90% found just once. Source material: PBMCs or T cells enriched from blood (not recorded which). The receptors here all came from a man in his forties or fifties with acute COVID-19.

This CDR3 reads CASWSGYKSWTGELFF. DNA of the CDR3: TGTGCCAGCTGGTCAGGGTATAAGAGTTGGACCGGGGAGCTGTTTTTT. The chain links TRBV19 to TRBJ2-2, with D possibly being TRBD1 (5 bases). Per the germline V gene, CDR1 is LNHDA and CDR2 is SQIVND (reference sequence). V dropped 9 bases and J dropped 5 bases, with 22 bases sitting between them. The CDR3 runs 16 residues. Using reference TRBV19 and TRBJ2-2 for the parts outside the CDR3, the full variable domain is DGGITQSPKYLFRKEGQNVTLSCEQNLNHDAMYWYRQDPGQGLRLIYYSQIVNDFQKGDIAEGYSVSREKKESFPLTVTSAQKNPTAFYLCASWSGYKSWTGELFFGEGSRLTVL.

The chain employs TRBV5-1 and TRBJ2-3; unclear D gene. This CDR3 is 15 amino acids long. The V end was cut by 0 bases, the J end by 0 bases, with 8 bases between. In germline, CDR1 is SGHRS, CDR2 YFSETQ. For the CDR3, the DNA is TGCGCCAGCAGCTTGGCCTTGTCTAGCACAGATACGCAGTATTTT. Its protein product is CASSLALSSTDTQYF.

The J gene is TRBJ1-5, the V gene TRBV6-5; the D is unclear. From germline, CDR1 is MNHEY and CDR2 SVGAGI. This CDR3 region has 14 residues. With 5 bases removed from V and 7 bases from J, the gap between germline ends came to 15 bases. CDR3 DNA: TGTGCCAGCAGTATTGCGGGTGAGATCCAGCCCCAGCATTTT. Translating it yields CASSIAGEIQPQHF.

This chain uses TRBV6-5 with TRBJ1-1, with D perhaps matching TRBD1 (5 bases). Germline lookup yields CDR1 MNHEY and CDR2 SVGAGI. Trimming removed 2 bases at V and 0 bases at J, with 13 bases between. This CDR3 has 16 amino acids. CDR3 loop: CASSYGWQGVNTEAFF. DNA for the CDR3: TGTGCCAGCAGTTACGGCTGGCAGGGCGTGAACACTGAAGCTTTCTTT.

This clone was seen a few times. The CDR3 region is CASSLPQGIGTEAFF. The DNA for the CDR3 is TGTGCCAGCAGCTTACCACAGGGAATAGGCACTGAAGCTTTCTTT. The chain recombines TRBV5-6 with TRBJ1-1; a weak D match, TRBD1 (6 bases). The CDR3 is 15 residues long. The germline CDR1 and CDR2 sequences are SGHDT and YYEEEE. Trimming left V 2 bases short and J 4 bases short, with 15 bases between. Full variable domain (missing parts from reference TRBV5-6 and TRBJ1-1): DAGVTQSPTHLIKTRGQQVTLRCSPKSGHDTVSWYQQALGQGPQFIFQYYEEEERQRGNFPDRFSGHQFPNYSSELNVNALLLGDSALYLCASSLPQGIGTEAFFGQGTRLTVV.

The chain is built from TRBV19 and TRBJ2-3, with a possible D match to TRBD1 (5 bases). This CDR3 spans 15 amino acids. The germline CDR1 and CDR2 sequences are LNHDA and SQIVND (reference sequence). Trimming took 1 base from V and 3 from J, leaving 11 bases between them. The CDR3 DNA reads as TGTGCCAGTAGTATAGGGCAGGGTTTAACAGATACGCAGTATTTT. This gives the protein CASSIGQGLTDTQYF.

The table lists this clone with a count of one. The genes are TRBV5-4 and TRBJ2-1, with 9 bases identical to TRBD2. CDR1 and CDR2 (germline): SGHNT, YYREEE (reference sequence). This CDR3 contains 14 residues. V shed 5 bases, J shed 3 bases, and the junction held 3 bases outside the gene matches. CDR3 in amino acids: CASSLAGDYNEQFF. The DNA for the CDR3 is TGTGCCAGCAGTTTAGCGGGAGACTACAATGAGCAGTTCTTC.

V is TRBV5-6 and J is TRBJ1-2; perhaps TRBD1 as D (5 bases). Germline V CDR1 and CDR2: SGHDT, YYEEEE. V was clipped by 4 bases and J by 8 bases, with 18 bases between them. This CDR3 contains 14 residues. The CDR3 nucleotides read TGTGCCAGCAGCCCACAGGACGACAGCCTAGGCTACACCTTC. Amino acid sequence: CASSPQDDSLGYTF.